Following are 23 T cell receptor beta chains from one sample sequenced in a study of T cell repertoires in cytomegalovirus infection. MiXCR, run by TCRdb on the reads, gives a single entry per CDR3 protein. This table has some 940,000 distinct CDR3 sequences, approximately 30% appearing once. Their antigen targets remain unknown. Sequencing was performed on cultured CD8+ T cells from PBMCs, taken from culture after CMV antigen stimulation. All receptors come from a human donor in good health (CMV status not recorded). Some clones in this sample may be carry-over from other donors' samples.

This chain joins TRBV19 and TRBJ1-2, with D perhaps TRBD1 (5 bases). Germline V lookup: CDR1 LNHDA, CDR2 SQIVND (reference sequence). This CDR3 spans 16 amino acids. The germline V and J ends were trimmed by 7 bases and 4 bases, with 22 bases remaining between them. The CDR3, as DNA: TGTGCCAGTACCGATCGCCTCGGGACTAAACTCTATGGCTACACCTTC. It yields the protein CASTDRLGTKLYGYTF.

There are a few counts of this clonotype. The CDR3 bases are TGTGCCATCCGTCCACTTACAGGGGAGCTGTTTTTT. This sequence encodes CAIRPLTGELFF. The V and J genes are TRBV10-3 and TRBJ2-2; D unresolved. V lost 8 bases, J lost 8 bases, and 12 bases lay in between. Per germline, CDR1 ENHRY and CDR2 SYGVKD. This CDR3 is built from 12 residues.

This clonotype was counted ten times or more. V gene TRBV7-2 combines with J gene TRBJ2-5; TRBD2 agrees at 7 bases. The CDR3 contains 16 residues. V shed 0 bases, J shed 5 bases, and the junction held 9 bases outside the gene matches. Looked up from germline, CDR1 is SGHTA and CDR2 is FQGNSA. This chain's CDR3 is CASSLAVGGGGETQYF. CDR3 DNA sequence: TGTGCCAGCAGCTTAGCGGTCGGTGGGGGAGGGGAGACCCAGTACTTC.

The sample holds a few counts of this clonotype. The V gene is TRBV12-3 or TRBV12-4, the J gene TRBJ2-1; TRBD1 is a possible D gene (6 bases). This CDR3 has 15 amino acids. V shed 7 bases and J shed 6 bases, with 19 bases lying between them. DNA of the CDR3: TGTGCCAGCACTCCCTCCAGGGGCCTTTCCAATGAGCAGTTCTTC. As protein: CASTPSRGLSNEQFF.

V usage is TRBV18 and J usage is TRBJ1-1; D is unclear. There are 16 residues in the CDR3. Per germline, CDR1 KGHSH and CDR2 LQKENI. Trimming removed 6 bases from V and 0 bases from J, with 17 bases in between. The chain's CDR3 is CASSPTGPGMNTEAFF. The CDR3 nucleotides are TGTGCCAGCTCGCCCACCGGGCCGGGGATGAACACTGAAGCTTTCTTT.

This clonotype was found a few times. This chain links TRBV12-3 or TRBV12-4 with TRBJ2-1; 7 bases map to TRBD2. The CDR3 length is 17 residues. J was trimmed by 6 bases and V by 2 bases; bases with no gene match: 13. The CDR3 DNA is TGTGCCAGCAGTTTATTAGGTCGGGGGGTGGAAGGCAATGAGCAGTTCTTC. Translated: CASSLLGRGVEGNEQFF.

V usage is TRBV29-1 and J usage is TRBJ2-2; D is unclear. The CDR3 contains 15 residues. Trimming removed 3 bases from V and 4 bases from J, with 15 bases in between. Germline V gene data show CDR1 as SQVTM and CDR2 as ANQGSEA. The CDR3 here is CSVDLVTTSTGELFF. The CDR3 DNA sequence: TGCAGCGTTGATTTGGTGACCACGAGCACCGGGGAGCTGTTTTTT.

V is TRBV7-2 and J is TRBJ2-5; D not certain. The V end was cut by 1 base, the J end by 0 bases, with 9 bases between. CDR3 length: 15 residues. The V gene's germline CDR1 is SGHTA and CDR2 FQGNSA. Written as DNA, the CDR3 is TGTGCCAGCAGCTTAGGGGCCAGACACCAAGAGACCCAGTACTTC. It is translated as CASSLGARHQETQYF. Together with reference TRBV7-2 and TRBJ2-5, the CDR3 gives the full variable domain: GAGVSQSPSNKVTEKGKDVELRCDPISGHTALYWYRQSLGQGLEFLIYFQGNSAPDKSGLPSDRFSAERTGGSVSTLTIQRTQQEDSAVYLCASSLGARHQETQYFGPGTRLLVL.

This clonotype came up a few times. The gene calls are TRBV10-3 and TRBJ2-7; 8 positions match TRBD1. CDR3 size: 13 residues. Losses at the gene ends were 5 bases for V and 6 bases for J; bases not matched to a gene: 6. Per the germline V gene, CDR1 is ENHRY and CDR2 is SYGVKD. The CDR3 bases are TGTGCCATCAGTTCCCGGGACAGGTCCGAGCAGTACTTC. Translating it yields CAISSRDRSEQYF.

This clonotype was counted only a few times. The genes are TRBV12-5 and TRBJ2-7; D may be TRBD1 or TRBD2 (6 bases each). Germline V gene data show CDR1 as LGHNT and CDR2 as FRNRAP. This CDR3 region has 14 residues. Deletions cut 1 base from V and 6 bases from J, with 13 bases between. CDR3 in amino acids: CASGLGGLASEQYF. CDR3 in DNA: TGTGCTAGTGGTTTGGGGGGGCTAGCGAGCGAGCAGTACTTC.

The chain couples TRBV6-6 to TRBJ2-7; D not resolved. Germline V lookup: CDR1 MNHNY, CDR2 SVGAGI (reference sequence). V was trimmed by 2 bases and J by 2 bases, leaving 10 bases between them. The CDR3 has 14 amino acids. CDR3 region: CASSYVWLAYEQYF. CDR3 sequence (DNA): TGTGCCAGCAGTTACGTCTGGCTAGCCTACGAGCAGTACTTC.

CDR3 region: CASSFTSGGLHEQYV. Here the CDR3 DNA reads TGTGCCAGCAGTTTTACTAGCGGGGGTCTACACGAGCAGTACGTC. The chain joins TRBV7-6 to TRBJ2-7; TRBD2 matches 11 bases. This CDR3 has 15 residues. The germline gives CDR1 SGHVS, CDR2 FNYEAQ. Unmatched junction bases numbered 9, after V lost 6 bases and J lost 5 bases.

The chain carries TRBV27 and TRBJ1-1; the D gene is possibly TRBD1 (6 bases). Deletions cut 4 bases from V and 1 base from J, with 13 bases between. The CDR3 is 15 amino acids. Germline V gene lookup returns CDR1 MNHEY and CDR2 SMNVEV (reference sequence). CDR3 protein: CASSYLQGENTEAFF. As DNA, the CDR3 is TGTGCCAGCAGTTACCTACAGGGAGAGAACACTGAAGCTTTCTTT.

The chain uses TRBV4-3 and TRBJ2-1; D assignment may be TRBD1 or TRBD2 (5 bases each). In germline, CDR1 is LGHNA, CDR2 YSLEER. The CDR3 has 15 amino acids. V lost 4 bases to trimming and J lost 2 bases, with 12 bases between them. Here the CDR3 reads CASSRSRDPYNEQFF. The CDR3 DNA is TGCGCCAGCAGCCGCAGCCGGGACCCCTACAATGAGCAGTTCTTC.

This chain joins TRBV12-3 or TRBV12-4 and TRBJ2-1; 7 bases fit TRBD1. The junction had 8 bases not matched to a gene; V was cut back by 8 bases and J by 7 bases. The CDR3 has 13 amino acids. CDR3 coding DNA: TGTGCCAGCGGCAAAACAGGGGTGAATGAGCAGTTCTTC. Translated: CASGKTGVNEQFF.

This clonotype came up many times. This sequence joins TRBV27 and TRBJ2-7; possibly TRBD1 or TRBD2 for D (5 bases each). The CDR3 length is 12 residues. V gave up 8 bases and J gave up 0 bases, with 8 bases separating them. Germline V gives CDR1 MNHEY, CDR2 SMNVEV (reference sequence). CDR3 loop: CASGGTSYEQYF. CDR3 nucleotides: TGTGCCAGCGGTGGGACCTCCTACGAGCAGTACTTC.

The CDR3 is CASNRGNEQFF. The CDR3 DNA reads as TGTGCCAGCAACAGGGGCAATGAGCAGTTCTTC. V usage is TRBV9 and J usage is TRBJ2-1; 7 bases fit TRBD1. The CDR3 totals 11 residues. Per the germline V gene, CDR1 is SGDLS and CDR2 is YYNGEE. V was clipped by 6 bases and J by 6 bases; unmatched bases: 0.

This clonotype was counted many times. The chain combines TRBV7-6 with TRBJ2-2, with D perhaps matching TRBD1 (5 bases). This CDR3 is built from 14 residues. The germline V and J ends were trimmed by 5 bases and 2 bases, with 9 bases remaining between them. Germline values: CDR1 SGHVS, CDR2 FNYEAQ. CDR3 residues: CASSPRANTGELFF. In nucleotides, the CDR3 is TGTGCCAGCAGCCCCAGGGCTAACACCGGGGAGCTGTTTTTT. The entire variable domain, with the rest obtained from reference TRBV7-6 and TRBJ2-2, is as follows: GAGVSQSPRYKVTKRGQDVALRCDPISGHVSLYWYRQALGQGPEFLTYFNYEAQQDKSGLPNDRFSAERPEGSISTLTIQRTEQRDSAMYRCASSPRANTGELFFGEGSRLTVL.

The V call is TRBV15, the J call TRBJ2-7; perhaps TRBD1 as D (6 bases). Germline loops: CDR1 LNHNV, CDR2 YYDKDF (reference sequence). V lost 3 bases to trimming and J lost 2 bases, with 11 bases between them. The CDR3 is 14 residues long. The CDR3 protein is CATSSLGQTYEQYF. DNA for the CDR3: TGTGCCACCAGCAGCCTCGGACAGACCTACGAGCAGTACTTC.

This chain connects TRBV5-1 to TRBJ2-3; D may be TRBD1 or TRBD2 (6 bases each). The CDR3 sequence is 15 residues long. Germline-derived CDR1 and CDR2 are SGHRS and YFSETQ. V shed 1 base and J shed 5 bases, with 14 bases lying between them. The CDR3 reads CASSLLGGLGDTQYF. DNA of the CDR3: TGCGCCAGCAGCTTGCTGGGGGGCCTTGGAGATACGCAGTATTTT. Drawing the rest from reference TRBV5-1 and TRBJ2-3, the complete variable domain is KAGVTQTPRYLIKTRGQQVTLSCSPISGHRSVSWYQQTPGQGLQFLFEYFSETQRNKGNFPGRFSGRQFSNSRSEMNVSTLELGDSALYLCASSLLGGLGDTQYFGPGTRLTVL.

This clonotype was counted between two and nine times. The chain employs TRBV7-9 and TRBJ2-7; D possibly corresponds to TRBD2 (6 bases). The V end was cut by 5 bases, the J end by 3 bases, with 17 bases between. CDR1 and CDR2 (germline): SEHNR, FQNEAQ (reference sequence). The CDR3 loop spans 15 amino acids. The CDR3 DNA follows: TGTGCCAGCAGCCTTGACGGGGGACCCCTCTACGAGCAGTACTTC. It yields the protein CASSLDGGPLYEQYF.

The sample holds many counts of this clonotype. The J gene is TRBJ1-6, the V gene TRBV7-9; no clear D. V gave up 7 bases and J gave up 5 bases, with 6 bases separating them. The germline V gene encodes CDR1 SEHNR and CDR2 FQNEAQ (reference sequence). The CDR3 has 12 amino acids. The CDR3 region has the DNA TGTGCCAGCAACCTGGATAATTCACCCCTCCACTTT. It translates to CASNLDNSPLHF.

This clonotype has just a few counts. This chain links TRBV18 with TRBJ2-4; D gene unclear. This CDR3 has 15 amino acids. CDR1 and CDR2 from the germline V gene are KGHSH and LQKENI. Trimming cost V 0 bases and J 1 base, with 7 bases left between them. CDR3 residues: CASSPPGGAKNIQYF. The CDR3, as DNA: TGTGCCAGCTCACCACCGGGTGGTGCCAAAAACATTCAGTACTTC.